These T cell receptor beta chains were read from a single sample in a study of cytomegalovirus exposure and HLA in healthy donors. The assay was immunoSEQ multiplex PCR, and TCRdb's table has in-frame clones only and misses some. The sample contains about 200,000 clones, 82% of which appear only once. The sequenced sample was PBMCs. Receptors originate from a woman in her forties in good health and CMV-seronegative. Each CDR3 is given without its conserved first and last residue. Fields, in order: J gene, V gene, clone size, CDR3 protein. Some rows mark clone size as missing; the rest say once, few, many or name a class of expanded clone.

TRBJ2-1,TRBV9,.,ASSVEGLAGGQASEQF
TRBJ1-2,TRBV29-1,.,SVGQGIDGYT
.,TRBV10-2,.,ASRGMEVRGTYEQY
TRBJ2-3,TRBV2,.,ASTGLAGTSTDTQY
TRBJ2-2,TRBV5-1,.,ASSFSSGYNSGELF
TRBJ1-3,TRBV18,once,ASSPQGVGNTIY
TRBJ1-2,TRBV18,.,ASSPDTAYGYT
TRBJ2-1,TRBV5-1,.,ASSPGTGPYNEQF
TRBJ1-1,TRBV18,.,ASSPIKRGTTEAF
TRBJ2-3,TRBV9,.,ASNRGQGPDTQY
TRBJ2-1,TRBV4-1,.,ASSQDPAGVVNEQF
TRBJ2-1,TRBV27,.,ASSRHDVLANEQF